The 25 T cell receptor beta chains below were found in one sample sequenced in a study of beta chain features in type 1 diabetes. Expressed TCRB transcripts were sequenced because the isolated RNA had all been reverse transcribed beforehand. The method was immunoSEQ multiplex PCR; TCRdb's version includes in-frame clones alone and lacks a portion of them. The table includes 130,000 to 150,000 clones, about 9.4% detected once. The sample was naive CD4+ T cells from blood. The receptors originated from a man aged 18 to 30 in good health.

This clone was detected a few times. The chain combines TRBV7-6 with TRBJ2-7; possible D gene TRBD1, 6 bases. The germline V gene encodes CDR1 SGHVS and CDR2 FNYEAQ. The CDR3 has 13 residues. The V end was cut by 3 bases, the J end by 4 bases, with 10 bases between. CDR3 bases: TGTGCCAGCAGCTTCTCCAGGGGATACGAGCAGTACTTC. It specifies CASSFSRGYEQYF.

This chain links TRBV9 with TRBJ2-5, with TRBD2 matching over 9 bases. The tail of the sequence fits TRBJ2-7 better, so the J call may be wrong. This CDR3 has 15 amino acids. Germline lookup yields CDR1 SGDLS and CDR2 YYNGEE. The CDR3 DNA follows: TGTGCCAGCAGCACCCGTGGGGCGGGGGGGCTCGAGCAGTACTTC. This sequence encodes CASSTRGAGGLEQYF.

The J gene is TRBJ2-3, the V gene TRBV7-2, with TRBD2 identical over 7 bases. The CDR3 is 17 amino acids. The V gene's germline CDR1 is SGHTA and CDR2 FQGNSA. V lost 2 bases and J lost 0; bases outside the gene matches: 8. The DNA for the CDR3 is TGTGCCAGCAGCTTAACCCCAAGCGGGGTAAGCACAGATACGCAGTATTTT. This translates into CASSLTPSGVSTDTQYF.

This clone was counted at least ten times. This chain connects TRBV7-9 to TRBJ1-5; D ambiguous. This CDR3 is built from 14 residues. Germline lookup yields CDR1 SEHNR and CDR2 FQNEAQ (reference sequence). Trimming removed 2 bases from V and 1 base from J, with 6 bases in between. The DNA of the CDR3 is TGTGCCAGCAGCTTACTAGACAGCAATCAGCCCCAGCATTTT. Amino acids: CASSLLDSNQPQHF.

In DNA, the CDR3 is TGCGCCAGCAGCCTCGGGACAGGGAATGAAAAACTGTTTTTT. Its translation: CASSLGTGNEKLFF. The rearrangement joins TRBV4-1 to TRBJ1-4, with 9 positions matching TRBD1. Germline lookup yields CDR1 MGHRA and CDR2 YSYEKL. V gave up 4 bases and J gave up 5 bases; unmatched junction bases: 2. This CDR3 is 14 amino acids long.

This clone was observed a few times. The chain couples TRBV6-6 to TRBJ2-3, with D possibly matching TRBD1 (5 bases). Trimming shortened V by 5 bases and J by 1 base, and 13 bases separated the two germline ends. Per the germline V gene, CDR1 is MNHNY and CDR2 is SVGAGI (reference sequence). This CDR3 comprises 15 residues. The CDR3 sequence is CASSPTGHRTDTQYF. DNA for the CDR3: TGTGCCAGCAGTCCAACCGGACACCGCACAGATACGCAGTATTTT.

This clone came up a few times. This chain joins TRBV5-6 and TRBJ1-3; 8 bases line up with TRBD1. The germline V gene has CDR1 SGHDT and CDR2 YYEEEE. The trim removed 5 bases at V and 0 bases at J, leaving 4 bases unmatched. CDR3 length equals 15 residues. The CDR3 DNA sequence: TGTGCCAGCAGGCGAACAGGGGGCTCTGGAAACACCATATATTTT. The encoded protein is CASRRTGGSGNTIYF. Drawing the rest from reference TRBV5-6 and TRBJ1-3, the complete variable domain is DAGVTQSPTHLIKTRGQQVTLRCSPKSGHDTVSWYQQALGQGPQFIFQYYEEEERQRGNFPDRFSGHQFPNYSSELNVNALLLGDSALYLCASRRTGGSGNTIYFGEGSWLTVV.

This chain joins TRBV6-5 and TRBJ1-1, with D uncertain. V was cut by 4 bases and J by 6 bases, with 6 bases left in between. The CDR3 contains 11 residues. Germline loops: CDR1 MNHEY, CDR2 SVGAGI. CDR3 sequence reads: CASSWRAEAFF. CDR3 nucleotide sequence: TGTGCCAGCAGTTGGAGGGCTGAAGCTTTCTTT.

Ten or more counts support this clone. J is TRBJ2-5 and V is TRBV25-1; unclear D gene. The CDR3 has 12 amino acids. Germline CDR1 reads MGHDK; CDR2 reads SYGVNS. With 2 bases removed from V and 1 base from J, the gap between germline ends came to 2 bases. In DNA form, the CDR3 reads TGTGCCAGCAGTGAACGCCAAGAGACCCAGTACTTC. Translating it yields CASSERQETQYF. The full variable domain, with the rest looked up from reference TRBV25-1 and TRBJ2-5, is EADIYQTPRYLVIGTGKKITLECSQTMGHDKMYWYQQDPGMELHLIHYSYGVNSTEKGDLSSESTVSRIRTEHFPLTLESARPSHTSQYLCASSERQETQYFGPGTRLLVL.

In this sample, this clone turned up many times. The CDR3 spells CASSLVVETQYF. CDR3 sequence (DNA): TGTGCCAGCAGCTTAGTAGTGGAGACCCAGTACTTC. The rearrangement joins TRBV7-9 to TRBJ2-5; D gene unclear. Germline V gives CDR1 SEHNR, CDR2 FQNEAQ (reference sequence). This CDR3 has 12 residues. The germline V and J ends were trimmed by 1 base and 5 bases, with 5 bases remaining between them. Full variable domain (rest looked up from reference TRBV7-9 and TRBJ2-5): DTGVSQNPRHKITKRGQNVTFRCDPISEHNRLYWYRQTLGQGPEFLTYFQNEAQLEKSRLLSDRFSAERPKGSFSTLEIQRTEQGDSAMYLCASSLVVETQYFGPGTRLLVL.

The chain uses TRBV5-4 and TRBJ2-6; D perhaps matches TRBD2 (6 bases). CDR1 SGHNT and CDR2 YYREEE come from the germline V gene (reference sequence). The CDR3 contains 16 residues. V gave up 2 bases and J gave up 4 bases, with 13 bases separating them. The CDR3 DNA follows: TGTGCCAGCAGCTTCCCTTGGAGGGACGGGGCCAACGTCCTGACTTTC. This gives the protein CASSFPWRDGANVLTF.

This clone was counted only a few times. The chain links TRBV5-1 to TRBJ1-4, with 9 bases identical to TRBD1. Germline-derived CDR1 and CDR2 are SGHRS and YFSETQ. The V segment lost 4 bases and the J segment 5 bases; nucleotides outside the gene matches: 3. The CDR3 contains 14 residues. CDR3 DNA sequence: TGCGCCAGCAGCGACGGGACAGGGAATGAAAAACTGTTTTTT. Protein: CASSDGTGNEKLFF. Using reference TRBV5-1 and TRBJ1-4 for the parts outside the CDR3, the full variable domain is KAGVTQTPRYLIKTRGQQVTLSCSPISGHRSVSWYQQTPGQGLQFLFEYFSETQRNKGNFPGRFSGRQFSNSRSEMNVSTLELGDSALYLCASSDGTGNEKLFFGSGTQLSVL.

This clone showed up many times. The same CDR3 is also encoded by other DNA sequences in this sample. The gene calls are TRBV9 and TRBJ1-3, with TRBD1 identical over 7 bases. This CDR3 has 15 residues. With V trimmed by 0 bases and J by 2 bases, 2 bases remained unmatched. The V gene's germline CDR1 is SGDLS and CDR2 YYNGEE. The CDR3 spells CASSVDQGAGNTIYF. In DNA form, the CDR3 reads TGTGCCAGCAGCGTAGACCAGGGGGCTGGAAACACCATATATTTT.

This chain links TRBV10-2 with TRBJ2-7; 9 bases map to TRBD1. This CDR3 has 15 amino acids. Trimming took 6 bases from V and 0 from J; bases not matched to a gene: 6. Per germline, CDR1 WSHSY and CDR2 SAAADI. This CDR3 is CASRSGQGSSYEQYF. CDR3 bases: TGCGCCAGCAGAAGTGGACAGGGGTCCTCCTACGAGCAGTACTTC.

In nucleotides, the CDR3 is TGCGCCAGCAGCTCGGACAGCCGGCATAGCATTCAGTACTTC. Translated: CASSSDSRHSIQYF. J is TRBJ2-4 and V is TRBV5-1, with D tentatively TRBD1 (6 bases). Germline V gene data show CDR1 as SGHRS and CDR2 as YFSETQ. The V end was cut by 3 bases, the J end by 9 bases, with 16 bases between. The CDR3 sequence is 14 residues long.

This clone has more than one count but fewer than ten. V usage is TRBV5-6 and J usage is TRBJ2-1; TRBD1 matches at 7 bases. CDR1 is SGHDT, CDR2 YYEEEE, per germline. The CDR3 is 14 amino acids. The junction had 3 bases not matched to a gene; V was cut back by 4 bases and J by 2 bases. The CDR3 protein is CASSRGRPYNEQFF. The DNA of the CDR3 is TGTGCCAGCAGCAGGGGGCGACCCTACAATGAGCAGTTCTTC. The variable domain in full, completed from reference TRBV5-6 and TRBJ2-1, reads DAGVTQSPTHLIKTRGQQVTLRCSPKSGHDTVSWYQQALGQGPQFIFQYYEEEERQRGNFPDRFSGHQFPNYSSELNVNALLLGDSALYLCASSRGRPYNEQFFGPGTRLTVL.

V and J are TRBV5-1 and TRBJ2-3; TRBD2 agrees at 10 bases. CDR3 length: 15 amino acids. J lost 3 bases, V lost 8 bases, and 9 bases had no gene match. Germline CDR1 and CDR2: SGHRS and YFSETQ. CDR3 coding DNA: TGCGCCAGTACGCGGGGGGGACTAGCGACAGATACGCAGTATTTT. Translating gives CASTRGGLATDTQYF.

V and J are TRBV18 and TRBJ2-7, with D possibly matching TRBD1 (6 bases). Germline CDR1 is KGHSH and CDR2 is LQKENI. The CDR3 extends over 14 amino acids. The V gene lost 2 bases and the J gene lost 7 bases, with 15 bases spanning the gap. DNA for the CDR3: TGTGCCAGCTCACCATCACAGGGATCGTGGGAGCAGTACTTC. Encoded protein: CASSPSQGSWEQYF. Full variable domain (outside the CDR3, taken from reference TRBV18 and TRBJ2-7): NAGVMQNPRHLVRRRGQEARLRCSPMKGHSHVYWYRQLPEEGLKFMVYLQKENIIDESGMPKERFSAEFPKEGPSILRIQQVVRGDSAAYFCASSPSQGSWEQYFGPGTRLTVT.

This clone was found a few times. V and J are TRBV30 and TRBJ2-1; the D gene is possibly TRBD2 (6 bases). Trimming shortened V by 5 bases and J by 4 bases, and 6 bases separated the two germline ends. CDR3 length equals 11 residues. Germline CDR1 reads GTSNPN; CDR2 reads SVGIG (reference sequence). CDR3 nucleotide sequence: TGTGCCTGGGGAGGGTACAATGAGCAGTTCTTC. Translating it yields CAWGGYNEQFF. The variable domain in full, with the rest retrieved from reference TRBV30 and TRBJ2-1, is SQTIHQWPATLVQPVGSPLSLECTVEGTSNPNLYWYRQAAGRGLQLLFYSVGIGQISSEVPQNLSASRPQDRQFILSSKKLLLSDSGFYLCAWGGYNEQFFGPGTRLTVL.

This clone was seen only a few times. The CDR3 protein is CASSPYTSSYNEQFF. The CDR3 bases are TGTGCCAGCTCACCTTACACTAGCTCCTACAATGAGCAGTTCTTC. The chain joins TRBV18 to TRBJ2-1; D is perhaps TRBD2 (5 bases). Trimming stripped 3 bases from V and 0 bases from J, with 9 bases between. Germline CDR1 is KGHSH and CDR2 is LQKENI. CDR3 length: 15 residues.

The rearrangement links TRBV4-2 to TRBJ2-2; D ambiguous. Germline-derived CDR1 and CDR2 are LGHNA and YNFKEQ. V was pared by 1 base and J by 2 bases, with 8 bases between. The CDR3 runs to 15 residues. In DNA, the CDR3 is TGTGCCAGCAGCCAAGCGGTGTCAAACACCGGGGAGCTGTTTTTT. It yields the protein CASSQAVSNTGELFF.

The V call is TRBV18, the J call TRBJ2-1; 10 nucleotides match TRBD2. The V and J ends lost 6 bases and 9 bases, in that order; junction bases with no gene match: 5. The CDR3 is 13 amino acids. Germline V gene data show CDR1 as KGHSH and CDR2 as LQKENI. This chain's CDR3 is CASSFSGGTEQFF. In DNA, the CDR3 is TGTGCCAGCTCTTTTAGCGGGGGGACTGAGCAGTTCTTC.

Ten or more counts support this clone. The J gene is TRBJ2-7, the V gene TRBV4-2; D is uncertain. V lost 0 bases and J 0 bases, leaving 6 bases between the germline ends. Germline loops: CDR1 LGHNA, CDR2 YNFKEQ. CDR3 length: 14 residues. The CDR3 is CASSQDTPSYEQYF. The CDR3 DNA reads TGTGCCAGCAGCCAAGATACACCCTCCTACGAGCAGTACTTC.

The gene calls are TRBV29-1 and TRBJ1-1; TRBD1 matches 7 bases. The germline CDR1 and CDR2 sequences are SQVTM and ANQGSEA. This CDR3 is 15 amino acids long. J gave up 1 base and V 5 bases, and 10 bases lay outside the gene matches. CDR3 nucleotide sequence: TGCAGCGTTAGACAGGGATCTTTAACGAACACTGAAGCTTTCTTT. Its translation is CSVRQGSLTNTEAFF.

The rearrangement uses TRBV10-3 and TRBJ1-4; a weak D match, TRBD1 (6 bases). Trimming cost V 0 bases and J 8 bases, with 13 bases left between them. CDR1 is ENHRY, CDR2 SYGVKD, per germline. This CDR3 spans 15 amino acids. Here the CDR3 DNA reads TGTGCCATCAGTGAGTCGTACAGGGCCAGCGAAAAACTGTTTTTT. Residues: CAISESYRASEKLFF.